A single sample is the source of the 20 T cell receptor beta chains below, sequenced in a study of blood T cells in healthy people across ages. Sample-barcoded 5' priming and a J-beta primer mix drove a second PCR of roughly 6 to 12 cycles. MiXCR, applied by TCRdb to the 5' RACE reads, yields one record per CDR3 protein. The sample holds 1.5 million to 2 million distinct CDR3 sequences, 28% seen once. The sequenced sample was blood. The receptors were sampled from a woman aged 25 to 39 in good health.

The sample holds one count of this clonotype. One end of the junction varies from germline; a read error may be responsible. This chain uses TRBV12-3 or TRBV12-4 with TRBJ2-7; a possible D gene is TRBD2 (6 bases). The CDR3 spans 14 residues. CDR3 coding DNA: TGTGCCAGCGGTTTTCAGGAGGGGCGGACCGAGCAGTACTTC. Amino acids: CASGFQEGRTEQYF.

Many counts were recorded for this clonotype. This chain joins TRBV27 and TRBJ2-7, with 7 bases that match TRBD1. The CDR3 totals 15 residues. Trimming cost V 2 bases and J 3 bases; bases outside gene matches: 7. Looked up from germline, CDR1 is MNHEY and CDR2 is SMNVEV (reference sequence). The DNA for the CDR3 is TGTGCCAGCAGTTTAGAGGGACAGCCCTACTACGAGCAGTACTTC. Protein sequence: CASSLEGQPYYEQYF.

The J gene is TRBJ1-1, the V gene TRBV5-1; D uncertain. The CDR3 spans 13 residues. Trimming took 2 bases from V and 6 from J, leaving 11 bases between them. Germline CDR1 and CDR2: SGHRS and YFSETQ. CDR3 nucleotide sequence: TGCGCCAGCAGCTTCTCTCCCCGGGCTGAAGCTTTCTTT. This encodes CASSFSPRAEAFF.

The chain links TRBV6-6 to TRBJ2-1, with TRBD2 as a possible D gene (6 bases). V shed 10 bases and J shed 0 bases, with 19 bases lying between them. Germline assignment: CDR1 MNHNY and CDR2 SVGAGI (reference sequence). CDR3 length: 16 residues. The CDR3 nucleotides read TGTGCCACCCTCAGTACGGGAGAGCGCTCCTACAATGAGCAGTTCTTC. As protein: CATLSTGERSYNEQFF.

This clonotype came up a few times. The rearrangement links TRBV28 to TRBJ2-2; D gene uncertain. Germline-derived CDR1 and CDR2 are MDHEN and SYDVKM. The CDR3 is 12 amino acids. Trimming stripped 5 bases from V and 6 bases from J, with 7 bases between. The CDR3 spells CASSRKPGELFF. DNA for the CDR3: TGTGCCAGCAGTCGGAAGCCCGGGGAGCTGTTTTTT. Complete variable domain (other parts from reference TRBV28 and TRBJ2-2): DVKVTQSSRYLVKRTGEKVFLECVQDMDHENMFWYRQDPGLGLRLIYFSYDVKMKEKGDIPEGYSVSREKKERFSLILESASTNQTSMYLCASSRKPGELFFGEGSRLTVL.

The chain carries TRBV20-1 and TRBJ2-7; TRBD2 aligns across 13 bases. After removal of 5 bases from V and 2 bases from J, the junction contained 6 bases not matched to a gene. CDR1 and CDR2 (germline): DFQATT, SNEGSKA (reference sequence). The CDR3 is 15 residues long. The CDR3 region has the DNA TGCAGTGCTCTGACTAGCGGGGGGTCGGCCTACGAGCAGTACTTC. It yields the protein CSALTSGGSAYEQYF.

The genes are TRBV11-3 and TRBJ1-5; D not certain. Deletions cut 3 bases from V and 2 bases from J, with 14 bases between. Germline V gene sequence: CDR1 SGHNT, CDR2 YENEEA. This CDR3 is built from 16 residues. CDR3 amino acids: CASSFAGGVRNQPQHF. Here the CDR3 DNA reads TGTGCCAGCAGCTTCGCCGGTGGGGTTCGCAATCAGCCCCAGCATTTT. The variable domain in full, completed from reference TRBV11-3 and TRBJ1-5, reads EAGVVQSPRYKIIEKKQPVAFWCNPISGHNTLYWYLQNLGQGPELLIRYENEEAVDDSQLPKDRFSAERLKGVDSTLKIQPAELGDSAVYLCASSFAGGVRNQPQHFGDGTRLSIL.

This clonotype was counted between two and nine times. The chain uses TRBV10-3 and TRBJ2-3; 12 bases line up with TRBD2. The CDR3 covers 15 residues. With V trimmed by 6 bases and J by 4 bases, 5 bases remained unmatched. The germline V gene encodes CDR1 ENHRY and CDR2 SYGVKD. CDR3 in DNA: TGTGCCATCAGCCGACTAGCGGGAGAGGCAGATACGCAGTATTTT. It codes for CAISRLAGEADTQYF.

Details on this clonotype: A much larger clonotype is one base distant, so this may be a read error. The rearrangement uses TRBV6-5 and TRBJ1-2; D is perhaps TRBD1 (5 bases). The V gene's germline CDR1 is MNHEY and CDR2 SVGAGI. The CDR3 is 12 amino acids. Trimming took 5 bases from V and 8 from J, leaving 12 bases between them. CDR3 sequence: CASSRGTEGYTF. CDR3 in DNA: TGTGCCAGCAGTCGGGGGACGGAAGGCTACACCTTC.

This chain uses TRBV7-2 with TRBJ2-7; TRBD2 matches at 9 bases. The germline CDR1 and CDR2 sequences are SGHTA and FQGNSA. This CDR3 is 16 amino acids long. J lost 3 bases, V lost 0 bases, and 6 bases had no gene match. In DNA form, the CDR3 reads TGTGCCAGCAGCTTAGCGGCTAGCGGGATCTTCTACGAGCAGTACTTC. Translation gives CASSLAASGIFYEQYF. The whole variable domain, remainder taken from reference TRBV7-2 and TRBJ2-7, is GAGVSQSPSNKVTEKGKDVELRCDPISGHTALYWYRQSLGQGLEFLIYFQGNSAPDKSGLPSDRFSAERTGGSVSTLTIQRTQQEDSAVYLCASSLAASGIFYEQYFGPGTRLTVT.

Only a few counts were recorded for this clonotype. The chain employs TRBV29-1 and TRBJ1-1; D is unclear. The CDR3 contains 12 residues. Per germline, CDR1 SQVTM and CDR2 ANQGSEA. Trimming cost V 1 base and J 7 bases, with 10 bases left between them. The CDR3 protein is CSVEAPADEAFF. The CDR3, as DNA: TGCAGCGTTGAAGCTCCGGCGGATGAAGCTTTCTTT.

The rearrangement joins TRBV7-2 to TRBJ2-1; TRBD2 is a possible D gene (6 bases). The germline V gene has CDR1 SGHTA and CDR2 FQGNSA. CDR3 size: 14 residues. V shed 8 bases and J shed 7 bases, with 18 bases lying between them. The CDR3 loop is CASRGAGGGNEQFF. In DNA form, the CDR3 reads TGTGCCAGCCGCGGAGCGGGTGGCGGGAATGAGCAGTTCTTC.

In this sample, this clonotype turned up a few times. CDR3 DNA sequence: TGTGCCAGCAGCGCAAACAGCGGCTACGAGCAGTACTTC. This codes for CASSANSGYEQYF. This chain uses TRBV9 with TRBJ2-4, with a tentative D call TRBD2 (5 bases). The DNA matches TRBJ2-7 better at its end, which makes the J call doubtful. The CDR3 sequence is 13 residues long. The germline gives CDR1 SGDLS, CDR2 YYNGEE.

This clonotype was seen ten or more times. In DNA, the CDR3 is TGTGCCAGCACGCTGTACCGGGGCCCCGGTGAGCAGTTCTTC. It translates to CASTLYRGPGEQFF. This sequence joins TRBV7-2 and TRBJ2-1; D assignment may be TRBD1 or TRBD2 (5 bases each). Trimming cost V 7 bases and J 9 bases, with 19 bases left between them. Germline V gene data show CDR1 as SGHTA and CDR2 as FQGNSA. The CDR3 extends over 14 amino acids.

The table lists this clonotype with a few counts. The chain has TRBV6-1 and TRBJ2-3; TRBD1 aligns across 8 bases. The V gene end was trimmed by 6 bases and the J gene end by 4 bases; junction bases not matched to a gene: 6. Germline V lookup: CDR1 MNHNS, CDR2 SASEGT. The CDR3 runs to 14 residues. CDR3 residues: CASRWGQVADTQYF. The CDR3 nucleotides are TGTGCCAGCAGGTGGGGACAGGTGGCAGATACGCAGTATTTT.

The chain carries TRBV6-1 and TRBJ1-2; D gene ambiguous. Looked up from germline, CDR1 is MNHNS and CDR2 is SASEGT. The CDR3 is 14 residues long. V was pared by 6 bases and J by 6 bases, with 17 bases between. This CDR3 reads CASRTLGKLDGYTF. In DNA form, the CDR3 reads TGTGCCAGCAGGACTCTGGGGAAATTGGATGGCTACACCTTC.

This clonotype was counted a few times. The chain is built from TRBV9 and TRBJ1-1, with D uncertain. CDR1 is SGDLS and CDR2 is YYNGEE in the germline V gene. V lost 0 bases and J lost 5, with 11 bases in between. The CDR3 is 14 amino acids. CDR3 protein: CASSVGGIETEAFF. The DNA of the CDR3 is TGTGCCAGCAGCGTAGGGGGTATTGAGACTGAAGCTTTCTTT. The full variable domain, in which reference TRBV9 and TRBJ1-1 provide the parts outside the CDR3, is DSGVTQTPKHLITATGQRVTLRCSPRSGDLSVYWYQQSLDQGLQFLIQYYNGEERAKGNILERFSAQQFPDLHSELNLSSLELGDSALYFCASSVGGIETEAFFGQGTRLTVV.

The sample holds many counts of this clonotype. The chain uses TRBV10-3 and TRBJ2-1, with no clear D. In germline, CDR1 is ENHRY, CDR2 SYGVKD. The CDR3 is 15 amino acids. Trimming took off 2 bases at V and 1 base at J, with 9 bases between the two ends. CDR3 region: CAISEGERSYNEQFF. The CDR3 coding sequence is TGTGCCATCAGTGAGGGAGAACGGTCCTACAATGAGCAGTTCTTC.

CDR3 coding DNA: TGTGCCAGCAAAAACAGGGGGCGAGGCACTGAAGCTTTCTTT. Its translation is CASKNRGRGTEAFF. The V gene is TRBV2, the J gene TRBJ1-1; 9 nucleotides agree with TRBD1. With 7 bases clipped from V and 4 bases from J, the junction kept 7 bases outside the gene matches. Germline V gives CDR1 SNHLY, CDR2 FYNNEI. There are 14 residues in the CDR3.

At least ten counts were recorded for this clonotype. CDR3 in amino acids: CASTRTGAPYEQYF. The CDR3 coding sequence is TGTGCCAGCACCCGGACAGGGGCGCCCTACGAGCAGTACTTC. V gene TRBV12-3 or TRBV12-4 combines with J gene TRBJ2-7; 9 bases line up with TRBD1. J lost 2 bases, V lost 7 bases, and 6 bases had no gene match. The CDR3 spans 14 residues.